The T cell receptor beta chain described here comes from a study of T cell responses to AZD1222 COVID-19 vaccine. V dropped 3 bases and J dropped 0 bases, with 4 bases sitting between them. Germline CDR1 reads SGDLS; CDR2 reads YYNGEE. The CDR3 loop spans 13 amino acids. Data came from immunoSEQ multiplex PCR; TCRdb stores just in-frame clones and leaves some out. Here the sample spans about 130,000 clones, over 90% being singletons. Here the sequenced sample was peripheral blood, taken on day 0 of AZD1222 vaccination. The TCR was taken from an adult in good health. V gene TRBV9 combines with J gene TRBJ1-3; D unresolved. The CDR3 reads CASSGPSGNTIYF. CDR3 DNA sequence: TGTGCCAGCAGCGGGCCCTCTGGAAACACCATATATTTT.